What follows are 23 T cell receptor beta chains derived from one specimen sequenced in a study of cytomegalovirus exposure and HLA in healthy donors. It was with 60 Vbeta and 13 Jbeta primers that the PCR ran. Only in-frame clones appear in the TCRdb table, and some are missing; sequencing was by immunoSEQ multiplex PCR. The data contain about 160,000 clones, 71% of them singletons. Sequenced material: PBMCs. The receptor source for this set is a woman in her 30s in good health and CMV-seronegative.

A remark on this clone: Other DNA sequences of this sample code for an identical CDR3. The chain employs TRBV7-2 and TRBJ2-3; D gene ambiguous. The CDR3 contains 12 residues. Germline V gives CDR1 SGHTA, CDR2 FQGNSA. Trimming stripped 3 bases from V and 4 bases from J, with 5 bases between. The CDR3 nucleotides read TGTGCCAGCAGCTTGAGATCAGATACGCAGTATTTT. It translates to CASSLRSDTQYF.

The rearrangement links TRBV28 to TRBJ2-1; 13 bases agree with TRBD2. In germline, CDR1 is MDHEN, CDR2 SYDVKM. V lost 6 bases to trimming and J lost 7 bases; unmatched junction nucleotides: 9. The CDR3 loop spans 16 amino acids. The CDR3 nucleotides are TGTGCCAGCAGCCAAGGACTAGCGGGAGCGTGGAATGAGCAGTTCTTC. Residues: CASSQGLAGAWNEQFF.

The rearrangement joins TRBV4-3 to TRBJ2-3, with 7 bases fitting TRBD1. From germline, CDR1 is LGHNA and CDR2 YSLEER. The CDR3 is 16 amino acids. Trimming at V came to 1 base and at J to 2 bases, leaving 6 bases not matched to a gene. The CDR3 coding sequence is TGCGCCAGCAGCCAAGGGGACAGAACCACCACAGATACGCAGTATTTT. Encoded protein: CASSQGDRTTTDTQYF.

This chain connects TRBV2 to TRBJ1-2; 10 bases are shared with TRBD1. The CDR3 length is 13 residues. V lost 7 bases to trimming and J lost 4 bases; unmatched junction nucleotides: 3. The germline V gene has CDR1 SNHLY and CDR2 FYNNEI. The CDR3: CASIGQGVYGYTF. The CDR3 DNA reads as TGTGCCAGCATTGGACAGGGGGTCTATGGCTACACCTTC. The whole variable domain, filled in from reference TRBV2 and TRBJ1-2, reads EPEVTQTPSHQVTQMGQEVILRCVPISNHLYFYWYRQILGQKVEFLVSFYNNEISEKSEIFDDQFSVERPDGSNFTLKIRSTKLEDSAMYFCASIGQGVYGYTFGSGTRLTVV.

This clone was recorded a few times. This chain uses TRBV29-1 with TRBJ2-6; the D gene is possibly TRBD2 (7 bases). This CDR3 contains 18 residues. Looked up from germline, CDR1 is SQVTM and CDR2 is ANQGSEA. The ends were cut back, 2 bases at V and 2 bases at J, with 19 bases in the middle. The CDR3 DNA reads TGCAGCGTTGAACTGGGGGGGTTTACAGGGCCTGGGGCCAACGTCCTGACTTTC. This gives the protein CSVELGGFTGPGANVLTF.

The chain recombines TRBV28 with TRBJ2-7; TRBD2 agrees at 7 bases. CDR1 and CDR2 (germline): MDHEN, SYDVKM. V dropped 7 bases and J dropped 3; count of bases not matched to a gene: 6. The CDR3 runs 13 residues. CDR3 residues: CASIFTGGYEQYF. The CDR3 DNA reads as TGTGCCAGCATATTTACGGGAGGCTACGAGCAGTACTTC.

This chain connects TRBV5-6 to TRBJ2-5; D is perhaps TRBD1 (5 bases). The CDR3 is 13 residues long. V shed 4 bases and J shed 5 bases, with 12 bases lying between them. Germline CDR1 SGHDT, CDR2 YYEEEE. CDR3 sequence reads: CASSITGGETQYF. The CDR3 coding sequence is TGTGCCAGCAGCATTACAGGTGGGGAGACCCAGTACTTC.

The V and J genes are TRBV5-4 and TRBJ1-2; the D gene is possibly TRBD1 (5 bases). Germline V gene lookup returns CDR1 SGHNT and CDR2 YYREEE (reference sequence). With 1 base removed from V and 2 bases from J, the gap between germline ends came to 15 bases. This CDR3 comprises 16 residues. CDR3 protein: CASSLMKGFINYGYTF. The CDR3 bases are TGTGCCAGCAGCTTGATGAAGGGGTTTATCAACTATGGCTACACCTTC. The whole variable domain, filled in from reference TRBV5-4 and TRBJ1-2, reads ETGVTQSPTHLIKTRGQQVTLRCSSQSGHNTVSWYQQALGQGPQFIFQYYREEENGRGNFPPRFSGLQFPNYSSELNVNALELDDSALYLCASSLMKGFINYGYTFGSGTRLTVV.

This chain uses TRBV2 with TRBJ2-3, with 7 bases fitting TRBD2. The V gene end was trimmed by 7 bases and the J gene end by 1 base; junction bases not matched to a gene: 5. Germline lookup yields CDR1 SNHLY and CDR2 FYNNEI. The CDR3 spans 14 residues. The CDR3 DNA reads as TGTGCCAGCACGAGCGGGAAGGGCACAGATACGCAGTATTTT. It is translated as CASTSGKGTDTQYF. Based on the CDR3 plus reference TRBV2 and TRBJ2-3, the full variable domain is EPEVTQTPSHQVTQMGQEVILRCVPISNHLYFYWYRQILGQKVEFLVSFYNNEISEKSEIFDDQFSVERPDGSNFTLKIRSTKLEDSAMYFCASTSGKGTDTQYFGPGTRLTVL.

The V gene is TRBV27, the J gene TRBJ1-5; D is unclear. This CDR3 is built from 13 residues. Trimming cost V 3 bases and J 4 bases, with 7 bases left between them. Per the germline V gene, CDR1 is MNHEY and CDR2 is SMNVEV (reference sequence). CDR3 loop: CASSFRDNQPQHF. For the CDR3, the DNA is TGTGCCAGCAGTTTCCGGGATAATCAGCCCCAGCATTTT.

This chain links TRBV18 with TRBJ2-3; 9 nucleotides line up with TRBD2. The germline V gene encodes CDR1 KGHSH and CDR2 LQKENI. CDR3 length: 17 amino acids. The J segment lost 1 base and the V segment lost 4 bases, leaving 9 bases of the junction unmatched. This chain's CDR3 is CASSLTTSGSGTDTQYF. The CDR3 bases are TGTGCCAGCTCACTTACGACTAGCGGAAGTGGCACAGATACGCAGTATTTT.

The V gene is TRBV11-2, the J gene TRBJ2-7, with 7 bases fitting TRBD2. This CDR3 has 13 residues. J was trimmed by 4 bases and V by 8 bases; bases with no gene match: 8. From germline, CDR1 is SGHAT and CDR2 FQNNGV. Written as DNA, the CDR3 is TGTGCCAGCCGGTATGGGGGGGGATACGAGCAGTACTTC. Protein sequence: CASRYGGGYEQYF. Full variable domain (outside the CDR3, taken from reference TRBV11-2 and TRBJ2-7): EAGVAQSPRYKIIEKRQSVAFWCNPISGHATLYWYQQILGQGPKLLIQFQNNGVVDDSQLPKDRFSAERLKGVDSTLKIQPAKLEDSAVYLCASRYGGGYEQYFGPGTRLTVT.

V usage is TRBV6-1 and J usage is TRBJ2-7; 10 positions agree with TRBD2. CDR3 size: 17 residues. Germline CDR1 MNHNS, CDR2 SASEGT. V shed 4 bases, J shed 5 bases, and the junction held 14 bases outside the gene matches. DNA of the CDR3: TGTGCCAGCAGTGCCCTGCCCCCAAGCGGGAGGGCCGACGAGCAGTACTTC. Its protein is CASSALPPSGRADEQYF.

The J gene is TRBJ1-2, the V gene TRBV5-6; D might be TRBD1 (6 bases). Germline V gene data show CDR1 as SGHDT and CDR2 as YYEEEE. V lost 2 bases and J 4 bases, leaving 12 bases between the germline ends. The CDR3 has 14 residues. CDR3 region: CASSFPGQTYGYTF. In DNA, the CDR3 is TGTGCCAGCAGCTTCCCCGGACAGACCTATGGCTACACCTTC.

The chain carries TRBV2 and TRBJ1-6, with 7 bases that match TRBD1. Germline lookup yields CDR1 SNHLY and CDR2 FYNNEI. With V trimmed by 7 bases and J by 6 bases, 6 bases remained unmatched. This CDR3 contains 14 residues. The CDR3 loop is CASTTDRVNSPLHF. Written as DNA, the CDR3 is TGTGCCAGCACCACAGACAGGGTTAATTCACCCCTCCACTTT. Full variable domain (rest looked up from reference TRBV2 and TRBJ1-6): EPEVTQTPSHQVTQMGQEVILRCVPISNHLYFYWYRQILGQKVEFLVSFYNNEISEKSEIFDDQFSVERPDGSNFTLKIRSTKLEDSAMYFCASTTDRVNSPLHFGNGTRLTVT.

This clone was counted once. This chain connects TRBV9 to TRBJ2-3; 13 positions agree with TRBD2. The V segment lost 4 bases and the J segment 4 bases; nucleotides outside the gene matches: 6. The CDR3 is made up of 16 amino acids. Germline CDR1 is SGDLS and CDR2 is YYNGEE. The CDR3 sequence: CASSFRTSGSPDTQYF. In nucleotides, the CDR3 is TGTGCCAGCAGCTTCCGGACTAGCGGGAGCCCAGATACGCAGTATTTT.

The CDR3 spells CASSKVGLTYNEQFF. For the CDR3, the DNA is TGCGCCAGCAGTAAAGTGGGCTTGACCTACAATGAGCAGTTCTTC. The chain employs TRBV4-1 and TRBJ2-1; D unclear. The length of the CDR3 is 15 residues. CDR1 is MGHRA, CDR2 YSYEKL, per germline. Deletions cut 6 bases from V and 2 bases from J, with 14 bases between.

CDR3 in amino acids: CASSPHGAGNTIYF. The CDR3 DNA sequence: TGTGCCAGCAGTCCCCACGGGGCTGGAAACACCATATATTTT. This sequence joins TRBV27 and TRBJ1-3; unclear D gene. The CDR3 is 14 amino acids. Trimming cost V 5 bases and J 2 bases, with 10 bases left between them. Germline V gives CDR1 MNHEY, CDR2 SMNVEV (reference sequence).

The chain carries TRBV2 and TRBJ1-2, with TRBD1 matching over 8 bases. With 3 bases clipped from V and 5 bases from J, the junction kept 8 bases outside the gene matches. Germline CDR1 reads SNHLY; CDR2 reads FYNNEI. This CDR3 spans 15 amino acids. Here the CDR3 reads CASSDLGRGRYGYTF. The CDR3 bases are TGTGCCAGCAGTGATTTGGGCAGGGGGCGTTATGGCTACACCTTC.

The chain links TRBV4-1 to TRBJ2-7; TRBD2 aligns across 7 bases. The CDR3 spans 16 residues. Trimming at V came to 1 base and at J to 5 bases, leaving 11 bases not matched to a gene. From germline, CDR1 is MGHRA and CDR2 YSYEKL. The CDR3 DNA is TGCGCCAGCAGCCAAGGCTCCGGGAGGACCTATCACGAGCAGTACTTC. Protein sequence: CASSQGSGRTYHEQYF.

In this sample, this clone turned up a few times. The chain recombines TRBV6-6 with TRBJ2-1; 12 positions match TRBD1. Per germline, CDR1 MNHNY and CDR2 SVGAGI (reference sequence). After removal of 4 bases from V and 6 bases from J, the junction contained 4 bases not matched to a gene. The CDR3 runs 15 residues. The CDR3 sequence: CASSSGTGGINEQFF. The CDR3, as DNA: TGTGCCAGCAGTTCCGGGACAGGGGGCATCAATGAGCAGTTCTTC.

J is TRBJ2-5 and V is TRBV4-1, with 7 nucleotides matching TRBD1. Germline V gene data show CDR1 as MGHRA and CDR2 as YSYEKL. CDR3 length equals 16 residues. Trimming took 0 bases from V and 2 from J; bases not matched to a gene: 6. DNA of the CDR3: TGCGCCAGCAGCCAAGAGCCCCCGACAGGGCAAGAGACCCAGTACTTC. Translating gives CASSQEPPTGQETQYF.

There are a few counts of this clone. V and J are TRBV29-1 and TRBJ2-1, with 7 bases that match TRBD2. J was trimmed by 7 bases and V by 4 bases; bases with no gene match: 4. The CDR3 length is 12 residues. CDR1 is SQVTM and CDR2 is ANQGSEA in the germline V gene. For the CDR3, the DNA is TGCAGCGTTGGCGGGAGTGGAAATGAGCAGTTCTTC. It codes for CSVGGSGNEQFF.